This record looks at one TCR beta chain sequence and its context. TCRdb reprocessed the 5' RACE reads with MiXCR, giving one entry per CDR3 protein. The sample contains some 13,000 distinct CDR3 sequences, around 22% of which appear only once. The CDR3 extends over 13 amino acids. The V and J ends lost 4 bases and 7 bases respectively, with 11 bases between them. Sequencing input: naive CD4+ T cells sorted from blood. Subset noted: naive CD4+ T cells, CD4+CD45RA+CD25-. The sequence derives from a female donor with breast cancer. The genes are TRBV12-3 or TRBV12-4 and TRBJ1-5; TRBD1 might be the D (5 bases). Here the CDR3 DNA reads TGTGCCAGCAGTTCCGGGGGTTGGCAGCCCCAGCATTTT. Translation: CASSSGGWQPQHF.